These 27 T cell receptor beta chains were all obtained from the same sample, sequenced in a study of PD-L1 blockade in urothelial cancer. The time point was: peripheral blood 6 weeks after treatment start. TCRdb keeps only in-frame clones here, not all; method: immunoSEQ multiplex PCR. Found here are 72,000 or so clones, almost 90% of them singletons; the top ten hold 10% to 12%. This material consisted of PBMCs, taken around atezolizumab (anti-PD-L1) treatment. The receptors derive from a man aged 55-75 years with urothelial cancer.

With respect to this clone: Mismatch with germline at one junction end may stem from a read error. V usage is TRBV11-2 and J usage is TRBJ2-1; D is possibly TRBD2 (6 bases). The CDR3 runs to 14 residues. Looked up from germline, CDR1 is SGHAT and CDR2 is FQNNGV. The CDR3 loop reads CASSSGTLLGGKLF. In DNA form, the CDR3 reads TGTGCCAGCAGCTCGGGGACTTTACTAGGCGGGAAGCTCTTC.

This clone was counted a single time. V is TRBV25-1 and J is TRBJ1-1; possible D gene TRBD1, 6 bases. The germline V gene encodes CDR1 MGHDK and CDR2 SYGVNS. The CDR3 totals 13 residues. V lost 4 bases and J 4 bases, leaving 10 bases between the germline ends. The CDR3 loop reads CASSVKGVTEAFF. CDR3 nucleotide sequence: TGTGCCAGCAGTGTAAAGGGGGTCACTGAAGCTTTCTTT.

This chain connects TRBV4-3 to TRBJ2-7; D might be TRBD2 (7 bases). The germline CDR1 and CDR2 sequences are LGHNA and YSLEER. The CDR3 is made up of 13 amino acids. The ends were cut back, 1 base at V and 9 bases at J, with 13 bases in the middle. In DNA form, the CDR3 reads TGCGCCAGCAGCCAAGCCCGGAGGGGGGGGCAGTACTTC. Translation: CASSQARRGGQYF.

CDR3 loop: CASSPRLGQGFNEQYF. The CDR3 DNA is TGTGCCAGCAGTCCCAGGCTTGGACAGGGTTTCAACGAGCAGTACTTC. The chain recombines TRBV28 with TRBJ2-7; TRBD1 agrees at 8 bases. The CDR3 is made up of 16 amino acids. Germline V gives CDR1 MDHEN, CDR2 SYDVKM. V shed 5 bases, J shed 5 bases, and the junction held 14 bases outside the gene matches.

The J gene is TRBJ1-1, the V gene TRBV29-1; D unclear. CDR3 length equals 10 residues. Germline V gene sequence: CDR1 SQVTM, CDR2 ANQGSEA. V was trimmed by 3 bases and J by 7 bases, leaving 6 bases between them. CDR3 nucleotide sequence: TGCAGCGTTGATTCGGTTGAAGCTTTCTTT. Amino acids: CSVDSVEAFF.

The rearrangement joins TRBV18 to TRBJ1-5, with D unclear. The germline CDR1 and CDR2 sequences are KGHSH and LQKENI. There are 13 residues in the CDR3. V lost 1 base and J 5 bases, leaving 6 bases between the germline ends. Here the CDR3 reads CASSPHPDQPQHF. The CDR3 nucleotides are TGTGCCAGCTCACCACATCCGGATCAGCCCCAGCATTTT.

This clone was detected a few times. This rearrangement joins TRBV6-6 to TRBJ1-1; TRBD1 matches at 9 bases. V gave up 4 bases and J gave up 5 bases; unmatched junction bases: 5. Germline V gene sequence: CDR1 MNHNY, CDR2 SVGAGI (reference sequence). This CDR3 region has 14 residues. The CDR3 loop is CASSSTGGRTEAFF. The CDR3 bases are TGTGCCAGCAGTTCCACAGGGGGCCGGACTGAAGCTTTCTTT.

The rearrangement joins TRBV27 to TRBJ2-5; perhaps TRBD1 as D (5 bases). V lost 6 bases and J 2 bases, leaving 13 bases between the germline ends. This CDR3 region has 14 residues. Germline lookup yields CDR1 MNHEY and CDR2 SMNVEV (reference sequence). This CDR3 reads CASSEDTLQETQYF. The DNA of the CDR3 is TGTGCCAGCAGCGAGGACACACTACAAGAGACCCAGTACTTC.

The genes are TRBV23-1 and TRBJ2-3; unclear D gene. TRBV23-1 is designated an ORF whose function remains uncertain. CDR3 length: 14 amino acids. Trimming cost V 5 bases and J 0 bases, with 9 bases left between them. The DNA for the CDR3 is TGCGCCAGCAGTGGCAGGTGGAGCACAGATACGCAGTATTTT. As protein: CASSGRWSTDTQYF.

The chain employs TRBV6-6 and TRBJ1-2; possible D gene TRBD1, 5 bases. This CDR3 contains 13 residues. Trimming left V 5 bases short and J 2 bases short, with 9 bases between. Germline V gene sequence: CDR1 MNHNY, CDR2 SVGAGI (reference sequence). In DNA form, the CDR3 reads TGTGCCAGCAGTCCCAGGGCAAACTATGGCTACACCTTC. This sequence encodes CASSPRANYGYTF.

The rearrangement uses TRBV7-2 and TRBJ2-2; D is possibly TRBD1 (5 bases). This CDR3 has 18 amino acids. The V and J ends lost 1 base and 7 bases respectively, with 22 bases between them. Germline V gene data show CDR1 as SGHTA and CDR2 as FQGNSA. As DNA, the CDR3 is TGTGCCAGCAGCTTAGAAGGGGTTCGGGCCACGTTCGGCGGGGAGCTGTTTTTT. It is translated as CASSLEGVRATFGGELFF.

CDR3 region: CASSQGDRADTEAFF. Written as DNA, the CDR3 is TGCGCCAGCAGCCAAGGTGACAGGGCTGACACTGAAGCTTTCTTT. The gene calls are TRBV4-1 and TRBJ1-1; 7 positions match TRBD1. CDR1 is MGHRA and CDR2 is YSYEKL in the germline V gene. V was clipped by 1 base and J by 3 bases; unmatched bases: 5. The CDR3 spans 15 residues.

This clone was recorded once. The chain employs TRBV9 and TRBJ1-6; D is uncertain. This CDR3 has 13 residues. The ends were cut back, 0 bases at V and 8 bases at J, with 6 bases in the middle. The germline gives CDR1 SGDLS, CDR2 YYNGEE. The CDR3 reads CASSVEEHSPLHF. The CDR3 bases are TGTGCCAGCAGCGTAGAGGAGCATTCACCCCTCCACTTT.

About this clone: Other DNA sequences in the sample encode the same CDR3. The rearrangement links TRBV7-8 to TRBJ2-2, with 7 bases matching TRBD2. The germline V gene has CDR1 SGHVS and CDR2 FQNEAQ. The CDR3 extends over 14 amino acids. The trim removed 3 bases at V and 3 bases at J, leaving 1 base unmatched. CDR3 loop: CASSFLADTGELFF. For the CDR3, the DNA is TGTGCCAGCAGCTTTCTAGCGGACACCGGGGAGCTGTTTTTT.

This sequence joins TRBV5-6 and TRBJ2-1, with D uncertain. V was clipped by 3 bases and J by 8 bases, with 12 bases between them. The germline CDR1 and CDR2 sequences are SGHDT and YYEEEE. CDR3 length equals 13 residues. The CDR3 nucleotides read TGTGCCAGCAGCTACGAAGCTGTTGATGAGCAGTTCTTC. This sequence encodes CASSYEAVDEQFF. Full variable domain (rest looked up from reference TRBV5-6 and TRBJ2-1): DAGVTQSPTHLIKTRGQQVTLRCSPKSGHDTVSWYQQALGQGPQFIFQYYEEEERQRGNFPDRFSGHQFPNYSSELNVNALLLGDSALYLCASSYEAVDEQFFGPGTRLTVL.

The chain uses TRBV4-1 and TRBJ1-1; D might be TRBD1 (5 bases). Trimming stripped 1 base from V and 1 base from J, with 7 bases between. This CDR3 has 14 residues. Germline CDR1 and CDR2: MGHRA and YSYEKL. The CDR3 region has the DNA TGCGCCAGCAGCCAAGTTCAGGGGAACACTGAAGCTTTCTTT. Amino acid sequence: CASSQVQGNTEAFF.

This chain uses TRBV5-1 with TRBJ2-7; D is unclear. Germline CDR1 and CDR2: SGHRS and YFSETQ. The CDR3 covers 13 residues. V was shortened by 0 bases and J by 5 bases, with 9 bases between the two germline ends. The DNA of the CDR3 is TGCGCCAGCAGCTTGGATAGACACCACGAGCAGTACTTC. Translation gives CASSLDRHHEQYF.

DNA for the CDR3: TGTGCCAGCAGCTTCCCGGGACTGGTATACGAGCAGTACTTC. Translation gives CASSFPGLVYEQYF. This chain links TRBV7-2 with TRBJ2-7, with D perhaps matching TRBD2 (6 bases). Looked up from germline, CDR1 is SGHTA and CDR2 is FQGNSA. The CDR3 consists of 14 residues. V gave up 3 bases and J gave up 4 bases, with 13 bases separating them.

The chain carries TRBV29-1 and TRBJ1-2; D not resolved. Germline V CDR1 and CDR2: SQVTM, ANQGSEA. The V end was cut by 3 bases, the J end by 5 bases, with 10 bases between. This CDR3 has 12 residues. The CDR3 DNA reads TGCAGCGTTGAGCAAGCCGATTATGGCTACACCTTC. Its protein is CSVEQADYGYTF.

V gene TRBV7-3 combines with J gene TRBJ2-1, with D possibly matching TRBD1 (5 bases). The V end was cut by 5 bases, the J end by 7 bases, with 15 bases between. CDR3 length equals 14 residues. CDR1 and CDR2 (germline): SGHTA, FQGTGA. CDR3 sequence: CASSLGISGNEQFF. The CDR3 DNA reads TGTGCCAGCAGCCTTGGTATCTCAGGGAATGAGCAGTTCTTC.

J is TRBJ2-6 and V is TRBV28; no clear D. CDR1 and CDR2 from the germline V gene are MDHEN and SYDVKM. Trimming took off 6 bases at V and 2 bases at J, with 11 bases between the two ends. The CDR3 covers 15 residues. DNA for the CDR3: TGTGCCAGCAGGGGCGAGAGAGCTGGGGCCAACGTCCTGACTTTC. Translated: CASRGERAGANVLTF.

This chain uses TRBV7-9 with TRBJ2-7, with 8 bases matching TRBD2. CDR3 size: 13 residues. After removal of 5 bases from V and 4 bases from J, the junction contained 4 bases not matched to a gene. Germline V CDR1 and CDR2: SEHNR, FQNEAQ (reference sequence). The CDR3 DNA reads TGTGCCAGCAGCCCCGGGGGGGCGTACGAGCAGTACTTC. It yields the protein CASSPGGAYEQYF.

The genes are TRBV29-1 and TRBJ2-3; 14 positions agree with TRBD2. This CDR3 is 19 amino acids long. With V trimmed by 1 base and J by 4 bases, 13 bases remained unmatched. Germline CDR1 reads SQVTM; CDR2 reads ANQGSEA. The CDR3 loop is CSVEVTRTGTSGSPDTQYF. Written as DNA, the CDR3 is TGCAGCGTTGAAGTGACACGGACCGGGACTAGCGGGAGCCCAGATACGCAGTATTTT.

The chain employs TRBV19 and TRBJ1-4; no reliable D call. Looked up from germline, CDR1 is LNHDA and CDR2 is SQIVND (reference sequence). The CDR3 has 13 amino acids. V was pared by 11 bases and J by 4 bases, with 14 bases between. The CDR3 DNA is TGTGCCTGCGGCCGAACTCATAATGAAAAACTGTTTTTT. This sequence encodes CACGRTHNEKLFF.

CDR3 protein: CASSLVLQGTGGYTF. CDR3 nucleotide sequence: TGTGCCAGCAGCTTGGTATTACAGGGTACCGGTGGCTACACCTTC. The chain joins TRBV5-5 to TRBJ1-2; D might be TRBD1 (6 bases). Per the germline V gene, CDR1 is SGHKS and CDR2 is YYEKEE (reference sequence). This CDR3 is 15 amino acids long. V lost 0 bases and J 7 bases, leaving 16 bases between the germline ends.

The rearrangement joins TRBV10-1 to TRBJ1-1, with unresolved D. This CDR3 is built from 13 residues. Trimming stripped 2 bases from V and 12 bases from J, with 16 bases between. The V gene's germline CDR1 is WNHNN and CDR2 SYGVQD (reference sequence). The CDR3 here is CASSEPSSGLTFF. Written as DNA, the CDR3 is TGCGCCAGCAGTGAGCCGAGCTCGGGGTTAACTTTCTTT.

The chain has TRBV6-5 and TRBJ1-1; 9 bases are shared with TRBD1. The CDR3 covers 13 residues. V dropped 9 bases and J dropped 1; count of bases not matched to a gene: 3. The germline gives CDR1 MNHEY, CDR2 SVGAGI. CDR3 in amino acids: CASNRGQNTEAFF. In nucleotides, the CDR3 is TGTGCCAGTAACAGGGGGCAGAACACTGAAGCTTTCTTT.